These 11 T cell receptor beta chains were all obtained from the same sample, sequenced in a study of blood T cell repertoires in COVID-19. The assay was immunoSEQ multiplex PCR, and TCRdb's table has in-frame clones only and misses some. The repertoire holds roughly 83,000 clones, with around 86% as singletons. Sequenced sample: peripheral blood. The receptor source for this set is a man aged 45-65 years with active COVID-19.

V is TRBV7-2 and J is TRBJ2-7, with D tentatively TRBD2 (6 bases). CDR3 length: 14 residues. V shed 5 bases and J shed 5 bases, with 16 bases lying between them. Germline V gene lookup returns CDR1 SGHTA and CDR2 FQGNSA. The CDR3 nucleotides are TGTGCCAGCAGCCTGCTGGCGGGACCGCACGAGCAGTACTTC. It codes for CASSLLAGPHEQYF.

The sample holds one count of this clone. In the same sample, other DNA sequences code for this CDR3. V is TRBV3-1 (or the pseudogene TRBV3-2) and J is TRBJ1-1; weak D call: TRBD1 (6 bases). V gave up 8 bases and J gave up 8 bases, with 12 bases separating them. The CDR3 sequence is 11 residues long. Per the germline V gene, CDR1 is LGHDT and CDR2 is YNNKEL (reference sequence). The CDR3 DNA sequence: TGTGCCAGCCGGGGGGGGGCAGAAGCTTTCTTT. Residues: CASRGGAEAFF.

The chain has TRBV28 and TRBJ2-1; TRBD2 is a possible D gene (5 bases). The length of the CDR3 is 16 residues. Trimming cost V 2 bases and J 0 bases, with 11 bases left between them. In germline, CDR1 is MDHEN, CDR2 SYDVKM. The CDR3: CASSLGLPPSYNEQFF. In DNA form, the CDR3 reads TGTGCCAGCAGTTTAGGACTCCCCCCCTCCTACAATGAGCAGTTCTTC.

Remarks on this clone: One end of the junction is discordant with germline, which a read error may explain. The chain has TRBV7-7 and TRBJ2-5, with D tentatively TRBD1 (5 bases). This CDR3 is built from 15 residues. Germline V gene data show CDR1 as SSHAT and CDR2 as FNYEAQ (reference sequence). The CDR3 here is CASSPRKGAQETQYF. Written as DNA, the CDR3 is TGTGCTAGCAGCCCCCGCAAAGGGGCTCAAGAGACCCAGTACTTC.

The V call is TRBV6-5, the J call TRBJ1-2, with D perhaps matching TRBD1 (6 bases). V shed 6 bases and J shed 4 bases, with 12 bases lying between them. CDR1 MNHEY and CDR2 SVGAGI come from the germline V gene. This CDR3 is 13 amino acids long. DNA for the CDR3: TGTGCCAGCAGCATCGACAGGACCTATGGCTACACCTTC. It codes for CASSIDRTYGYTF.

The rearrangement links TRBV5-6 to TRBJ1-1; D not certain. V was shortened by 2 bases and J by 1 base, with 3 bases between the two germline ends. Germline loops: CDR1 SGHDT, CDR2 YYEEEE. The CDR3 loop spans 12 amino acids. The DNA of the CDR3 is TGTGCCAGCAGCTTCTCGAACACTGAAGCTTTCTTT. This gives the protein CASSFSNTEAFF. The full variable domain, in which reference TRBV5-6 and TRBJ1-1 provide the parts outside the CDR3, is DAGVTQSPTHLIKTRGQQVTLRCSPKSGHDTVSWYQQALGQGPQFIFQYYEEEERQRGNFPDRFSGHQFPNYSSELNVNALLLGDSALYLCASSFSNTEAFFGQGTRLTVV.

CDR3 in amino acids: CASSPQETQYF. CDR3 nucleotide sequence: TGTGCCAGCAGTCCCCAGGAGACCCAGTACTTC. The V and J genes are TRBV28 and TRBJ2-5, with D uncertain. This CDR3 is built from 11 residues. Germline CDR1 and CDR2: MDHEN and SYDVKM. The germline V and J ends were trimmed by 5 bases and 5 bases, with 6 bases remaining between them.

The genes are TRBV10-2 and TRBJ2-1; D ambiguous. Germline-derived CDR1 and CDR2 are WSHSY and SAAADI. V lost 1 base and J 8 bases, leaving 6 bases between the germline ends. The CDR3 loop spans 12 amino acids. As DNA, the CDR3 is TGCGCCAGCAGTGAGTACTTCGATGAGCAGTTCTTC. Its protein product is CASSEYFDEQFF.

The V gene is TRBV5-1, the J gene TRBJ1-1, with D perhaps matching TRBD1 (6 bases). This CDR3 has 15 residues. V was pared by 4 bases and J by 2 bases, with 15 bases between. The germline gives CDR1 SGHRS, CDR2 YFSETQ. CDR3: CASSPAGTLNTEAFF. CDR3 DNA sequence: TGCGCCAGCAGCCCTGCCGGGACACTAAACACTGAAGCTTTCTTT.

Only one count was recorded for this clone. The V gene is TRBV9, the J gene TRBJ2-1; tentative D call: TRBD2 (5 bases). The germline CDR1 and CDR2 sequences are SGDLS and YYNGEE. The CDR3 runs to 16 residues. Trimming shortened V by 0 bases and J by 1 base, and 11 bases separated the two germline ends. DNA of the CDR3: TGTGCCAGCAGCGTAGAAAGCGGTTTGTCCTACAATGAGCAGTTCTTC. Residues: CASSVESGLSYNEQFF. The entire variable domain, with the rest obtained from reference TRBV9 and TRBJ2-1, is as follows: DSGVTQTPKHLITATGQRVTLRCSPRSGDLSVYWYQQSLDQGLQFLIQYYNGEERAKGNILERFSAQQFPDLHSELNLSSLELGDSALYFCASSVESGLSYNEQFFGPGTRLTVL.

This chain connects TRBV30 to TRBJ2-2; no reliable D call. CDR1 is GTSNPN, CDR2 SVGIG, per germline (reference sequence). The CDR3 runs 11 residues. V gave up 0 bases and J gave up 9 bases, with 5 bases separating them. The CDR3 nucleotides are TGTGCCTGGAGTGTATCATGGGAGCTGTTTTTT. It codes for CAWSVSWELFF. Supplemented by reference TRBV30 and TRBJ2-2, the full variable domain reads SQTIHQWPATLVQPVGSPLSLECTVEGTSNPNLYWYRQAAGRGLQLLFYSVGIGQISSEVPQNLSASRPQDRQFILSSKKLLLSDSGFYLCAWSVSWELFFGEGSRLTVL.